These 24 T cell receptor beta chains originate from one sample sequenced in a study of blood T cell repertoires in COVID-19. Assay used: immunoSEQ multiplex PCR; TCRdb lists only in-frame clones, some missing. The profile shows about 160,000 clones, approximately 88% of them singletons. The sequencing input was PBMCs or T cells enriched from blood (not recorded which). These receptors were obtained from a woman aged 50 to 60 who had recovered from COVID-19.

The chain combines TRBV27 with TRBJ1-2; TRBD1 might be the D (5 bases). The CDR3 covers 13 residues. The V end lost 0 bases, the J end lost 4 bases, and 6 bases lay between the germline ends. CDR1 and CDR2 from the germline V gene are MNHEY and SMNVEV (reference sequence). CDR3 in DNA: TGTGCCAGCAGTTTATCAGGGGCCTATGGCTACACCTTC. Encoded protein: CASSLSGAYGYTF.

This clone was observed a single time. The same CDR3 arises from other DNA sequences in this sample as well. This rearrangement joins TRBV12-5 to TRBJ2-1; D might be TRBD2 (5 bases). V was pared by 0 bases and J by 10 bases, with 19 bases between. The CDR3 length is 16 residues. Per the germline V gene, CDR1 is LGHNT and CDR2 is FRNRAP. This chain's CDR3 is CASGLVGLAREREQFF. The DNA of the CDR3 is TGTGCTAGTGGTTTGGTAGGGCTAGCAAGGGAGCGCGAGCAGTTCTTC.

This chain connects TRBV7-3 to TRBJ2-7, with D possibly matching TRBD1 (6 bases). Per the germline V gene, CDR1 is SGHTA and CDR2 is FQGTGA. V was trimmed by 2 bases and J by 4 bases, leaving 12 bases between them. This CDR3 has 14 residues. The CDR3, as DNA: TGTGCCAGCAGCTTAGGACCAGGGGCGTACGAGCAGTACTTC. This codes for CASSLGPGAYEQYF.

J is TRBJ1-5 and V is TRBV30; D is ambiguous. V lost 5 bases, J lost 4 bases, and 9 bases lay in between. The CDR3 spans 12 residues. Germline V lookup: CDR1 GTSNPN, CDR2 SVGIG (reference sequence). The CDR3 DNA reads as TGTGCCTGGTCGCGGGGAAATCAGCCCCAGCATTTT. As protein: CAWSRGNQPQHF.

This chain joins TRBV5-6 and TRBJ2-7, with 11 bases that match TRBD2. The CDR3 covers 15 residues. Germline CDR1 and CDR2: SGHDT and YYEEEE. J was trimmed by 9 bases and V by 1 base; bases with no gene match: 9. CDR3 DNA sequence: TGTGCCAGCAGCTTGTGGGGTAGCGGGGGGGTGTGGCAGTACTTC. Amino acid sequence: CASSLWGSGGVWQYF.

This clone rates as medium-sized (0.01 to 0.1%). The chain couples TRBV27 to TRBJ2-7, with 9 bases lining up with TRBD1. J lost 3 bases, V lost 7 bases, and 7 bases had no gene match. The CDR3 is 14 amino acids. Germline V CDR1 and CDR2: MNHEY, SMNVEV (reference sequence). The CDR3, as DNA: TGTGCCAGCAAGCGGGACAGGGCCCTCTACGAGCAGTACTTC. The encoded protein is CASKRDRALYEQYF.

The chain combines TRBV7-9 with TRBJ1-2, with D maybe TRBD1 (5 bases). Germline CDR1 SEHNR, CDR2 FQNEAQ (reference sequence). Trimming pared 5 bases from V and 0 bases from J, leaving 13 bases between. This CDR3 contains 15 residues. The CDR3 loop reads CASSPRQRSNYGYTF. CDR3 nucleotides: TGTGCCAGCAGCCCGAGACAGAGATCTAACTATGGCTACACCTTC.

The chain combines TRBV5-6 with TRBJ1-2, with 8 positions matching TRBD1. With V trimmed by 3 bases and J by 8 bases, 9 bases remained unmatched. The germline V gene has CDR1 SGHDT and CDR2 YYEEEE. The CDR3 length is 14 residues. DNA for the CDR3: TGTGCCAGCAGCTGGTGGGACAGGATGTTCGGCTACACCTTC. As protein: CASSWWDRMFGYTF.

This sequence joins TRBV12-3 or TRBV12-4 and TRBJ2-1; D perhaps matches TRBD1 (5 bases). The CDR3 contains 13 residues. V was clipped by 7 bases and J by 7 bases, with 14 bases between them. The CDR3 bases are TGTGCCAGCAATGACAGAATTGGTAATGAGCAGTTCTTC. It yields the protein CASNDRIGNEQFF.

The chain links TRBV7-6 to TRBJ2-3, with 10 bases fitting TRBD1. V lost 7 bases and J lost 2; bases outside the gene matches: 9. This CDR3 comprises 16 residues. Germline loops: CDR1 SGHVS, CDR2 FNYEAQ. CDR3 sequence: CASTPTGTGDTDTQYF. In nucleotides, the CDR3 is TGTGCCAGCACGCCCACCGGGACAGGGGACACAGATACGCAGTATTTT.

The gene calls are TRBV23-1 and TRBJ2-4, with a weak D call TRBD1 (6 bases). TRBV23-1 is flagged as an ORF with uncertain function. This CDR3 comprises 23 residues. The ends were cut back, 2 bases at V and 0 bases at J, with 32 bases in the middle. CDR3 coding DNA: TGCGCCAGCAGTCAACCGGGAAAAACTACAGGGACGAGGTTCATTATAGCCAAAAACATTCAGTACTTC. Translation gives CASSQPGKTTGTRFIIAKNIQYF.

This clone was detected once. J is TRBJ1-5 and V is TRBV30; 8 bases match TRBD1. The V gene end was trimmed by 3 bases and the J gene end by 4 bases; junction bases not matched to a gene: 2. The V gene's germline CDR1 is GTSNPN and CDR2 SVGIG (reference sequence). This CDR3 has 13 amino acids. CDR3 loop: CAWRDRENQPQHF. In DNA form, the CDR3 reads TGTGCCTGGAGGGACAGGGAAAATCAGCCCCAGCATTTT.

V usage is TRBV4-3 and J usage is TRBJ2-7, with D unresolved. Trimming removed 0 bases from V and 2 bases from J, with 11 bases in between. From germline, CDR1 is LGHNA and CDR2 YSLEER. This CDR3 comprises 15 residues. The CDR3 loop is CASSQDGSRPYEQYF. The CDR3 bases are TGCGCCAGCAGCCAAGATGGGTCTAGGCCCTACGAGCAGTACTTC.

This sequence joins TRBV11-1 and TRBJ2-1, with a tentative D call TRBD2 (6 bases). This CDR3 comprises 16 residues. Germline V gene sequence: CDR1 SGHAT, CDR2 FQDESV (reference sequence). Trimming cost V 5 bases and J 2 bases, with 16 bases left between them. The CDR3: CASSDGGYRTYNEQFF. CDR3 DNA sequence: TGTGCCAGCAGCGATGGGGGGTACCGTACCTACAATGAGCAGTTCTTC.

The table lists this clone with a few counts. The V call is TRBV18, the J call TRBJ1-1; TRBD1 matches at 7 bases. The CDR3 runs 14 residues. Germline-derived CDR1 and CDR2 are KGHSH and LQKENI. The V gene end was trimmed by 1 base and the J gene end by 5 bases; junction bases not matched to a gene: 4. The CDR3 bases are TGTGCCAGCTCACCACGCCAGGGGGAGACTGAAGCTTTCTTT. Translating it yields CASSPRQGETEAFF.

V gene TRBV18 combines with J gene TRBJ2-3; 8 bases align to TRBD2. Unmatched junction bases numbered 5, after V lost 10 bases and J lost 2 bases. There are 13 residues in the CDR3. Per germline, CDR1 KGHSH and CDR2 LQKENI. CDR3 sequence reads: CATFGGDTDTQYF. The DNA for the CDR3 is TGTGCCACCTTCGGGGGGGACACAGATACGCAGTATTTT.

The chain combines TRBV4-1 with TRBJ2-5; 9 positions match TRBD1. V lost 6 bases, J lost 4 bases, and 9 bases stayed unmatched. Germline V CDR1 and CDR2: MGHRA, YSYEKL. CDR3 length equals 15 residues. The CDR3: CASSDPGQGVETQYF. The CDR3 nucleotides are TGCGCCAGCAGTGATCCGGGACAGGGAGTAGAGACCCAGTACTTC.

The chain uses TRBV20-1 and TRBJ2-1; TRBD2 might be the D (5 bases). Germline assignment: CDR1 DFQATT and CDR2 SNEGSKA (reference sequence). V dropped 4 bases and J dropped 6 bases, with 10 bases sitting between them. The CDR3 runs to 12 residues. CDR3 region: CSATDYGNEQFF. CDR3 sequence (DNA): TGCAGTGCTACTGACTACGGCAATGAGCAGTTCTTC.

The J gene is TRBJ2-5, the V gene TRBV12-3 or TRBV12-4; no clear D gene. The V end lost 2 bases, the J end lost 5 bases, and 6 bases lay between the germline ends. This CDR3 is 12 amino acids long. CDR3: CASSLNMETQYF. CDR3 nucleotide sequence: TGTGCCAGCAGTTTAAACATGGAGACCCAGTACTTC.

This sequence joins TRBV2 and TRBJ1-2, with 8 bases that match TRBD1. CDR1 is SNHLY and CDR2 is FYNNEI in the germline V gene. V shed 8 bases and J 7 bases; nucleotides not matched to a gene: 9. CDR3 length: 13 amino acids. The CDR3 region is CASLPGGAGGYTF. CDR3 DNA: TGTGCCAGCCTTCCAGGGGGCGCCGGTGGCTACACCTTC. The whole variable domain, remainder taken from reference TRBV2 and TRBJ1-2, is EPEVTQTPSHQVTQMGQEVILRCVPISNHLYFYWYRQILGQKVEFLVSFYNNEISEKSEIFDDQFSVERPDGSNFTLKIRSTKLEDSAMYFCASLPGGAGGYTFGSGTRLTVV.

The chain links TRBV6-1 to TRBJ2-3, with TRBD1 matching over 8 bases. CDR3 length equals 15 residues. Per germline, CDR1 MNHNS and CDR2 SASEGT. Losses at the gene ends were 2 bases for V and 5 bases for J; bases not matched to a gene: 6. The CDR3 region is CASSEQGAFQDTQYF. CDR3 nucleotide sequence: TGTGCCAGCAGTGAACAGGGGGCCTTCCAAGATACGCAGTATTTT.

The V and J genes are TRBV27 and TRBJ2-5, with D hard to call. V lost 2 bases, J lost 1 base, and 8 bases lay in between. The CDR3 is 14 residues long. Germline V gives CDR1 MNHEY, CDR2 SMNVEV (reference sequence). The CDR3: CASSLGRLQETQYF. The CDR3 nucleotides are TGTGCCAGCAGTTTAGGTAGACTCCAAGAGACCCAGTACTTC.

CDR3 sequence (DNA): TGTGCCAGCAGCTCTCGACAGGAAGGTGAAAAACTGTTTTTT. It yields the protein CASSSRQEGEKLFF. V is TRBV9 and J is TRBJ1-4; D perhaps matches TRBD1 (6 bases). Trimming took off 4 bases at V and 7 bases at J, with 14 bases between the two ends. This CDR3 contains 14 residues. Looked up from germline, CDR1 is SGDLS and CDR2 is YYNGEE.

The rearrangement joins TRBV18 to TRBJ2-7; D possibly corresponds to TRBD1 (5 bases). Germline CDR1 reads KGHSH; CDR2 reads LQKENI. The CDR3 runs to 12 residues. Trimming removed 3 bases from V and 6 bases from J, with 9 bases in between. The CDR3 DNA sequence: TGTGCCAGCTCACCCGGACAAGCCGAGCAGTACTTC. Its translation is CASSPGQAEQYF.